Below, one TCR beta chain is given with its context. No antigen is known for it. Trimming shortened V by 3 bases and J by 5 bases, and 16 bases separated the two germline ends. CDR1 SGHTA and CDR2 FQGTGA come from the germline V gene. This CDR3 contains 15 residues. Using immunoSEQ multiplex PCR, the repertoire was profiled, and TCRdb retains in-frame clones only, with some absent. The table includes several thousand clones, over 75% detected once. The sample belongs to a study of graft-versus-host responses after intestinal transplantation. Overall study: All of the recipients had induction that used anti-thymocyte globulin, then tacrolimus and steroids for two to four years. Study results and limitations: Peak circulating GvH clone levels tracked with early post-transplant HvG declines. Recipient bone marrow held GvH clones, some seen earlier in ileum or blood. Individuals who had graft-donor T cell macrochimerism had allografts that showed high graft-versus-host to host-versus-graft clonal ratios.

The source was PBMCs, collected around 80 days after transplant. This chain uses TRBV7-3 with TRBJ2-5; a possible D gene is TRBD2 (5 bases). The sequence derives from a human patient who received an intestinal transplant, so some T cells may come from the graft donor. This CDR3 reads CASSFSAAPVETQYF. CDR3 in DNA: TGTGCCAGCAGCTTTTCAGCGGCCCCAGTCGAGACCCAGTACTTC.